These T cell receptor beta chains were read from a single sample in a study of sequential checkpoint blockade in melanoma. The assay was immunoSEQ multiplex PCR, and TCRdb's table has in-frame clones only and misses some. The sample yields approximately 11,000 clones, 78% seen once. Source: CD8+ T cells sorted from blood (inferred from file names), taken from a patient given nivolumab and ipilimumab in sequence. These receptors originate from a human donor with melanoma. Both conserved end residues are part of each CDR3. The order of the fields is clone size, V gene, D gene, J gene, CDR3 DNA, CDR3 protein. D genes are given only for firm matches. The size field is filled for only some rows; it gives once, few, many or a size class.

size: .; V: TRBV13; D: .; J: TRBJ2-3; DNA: TGTGCCAGCAGCCTTCTAGGAGATACGCAGTATTTT; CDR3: CASSLLGDTQYF
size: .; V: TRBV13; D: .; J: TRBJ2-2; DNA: TGTGCCAGCACCGCGAACACCGGGGAGCTGTTTTTT; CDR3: CASTANTGELFF
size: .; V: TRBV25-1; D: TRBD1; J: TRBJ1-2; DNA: TGTGCCAGCAGTGACTCCGGGACAGGGTATGGCTACACCTTC; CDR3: CASSDSGTGYGYTF
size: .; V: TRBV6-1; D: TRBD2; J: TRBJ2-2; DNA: TGTGCCAGCTCAACCAGCGCGGGGGAAACCGGGGAGCTGTTTTTT; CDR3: CASSTSAGETGELFF
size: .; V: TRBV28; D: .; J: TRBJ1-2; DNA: TGTGCCAGCAGTTTGGGGCCGTTCTATGGCTACACCTTC; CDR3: CASSLGPFYGYTF
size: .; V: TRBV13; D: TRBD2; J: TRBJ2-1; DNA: TGTGCCAGCAGCTTAAGCGGTACTAGCGGGGAGCGTGAGCAGTTCTTC; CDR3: CASSLSGTSGEREQFF
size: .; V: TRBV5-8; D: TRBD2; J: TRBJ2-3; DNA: TGTGCCAGCAGGAGACTAGCGGAAAGCGATACGCAGTATTTT; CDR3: CASRRLAESDTQYF
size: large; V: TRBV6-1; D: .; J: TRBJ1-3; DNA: TGTGCCAGCAGTGAACTACAGGGAAACACCATATATTTT; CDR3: CASSELQGNTIYF
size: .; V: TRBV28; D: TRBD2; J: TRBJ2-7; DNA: TGTGCCAGCAGTTTATGGGGTGGACTAGCGGGGCACGAGCAGTACTTC; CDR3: CASSLWGGLAGHEQYF
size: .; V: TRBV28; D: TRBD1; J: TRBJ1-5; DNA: TGTGCCAGCAGCTCCCTGACAGGGGCGGACGGGGGAAGCAATCAGCCCCAGCATTTT; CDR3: CASSSLTGADGGSNQPQHF
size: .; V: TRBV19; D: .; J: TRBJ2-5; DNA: TGTGCCAGTAGTATGCCCAGAGAGACCCAGTACTTC; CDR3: CASSMPRETQYF
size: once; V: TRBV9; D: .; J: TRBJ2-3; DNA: TGTGCCAGCAGCGTAGATCTATCTGATACGCAGTATTTT; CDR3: CASSVDLSDTQYF
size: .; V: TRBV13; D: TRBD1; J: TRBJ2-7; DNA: TGTGCCAGCAGCTCCCGGGACAGGGGGCGCGAGCAGTACTTC; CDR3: CASSSRDRGREQYF
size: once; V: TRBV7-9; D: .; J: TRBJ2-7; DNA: TGTGCCAGCAGCTTAGGGTCAGGGGATACCTACGAGCAGTACTTC; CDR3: CASSLGSGDTYEQYF
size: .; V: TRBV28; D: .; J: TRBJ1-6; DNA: TGTGCCAGCAGTTCCGGACAGCGAACTTTCTATAATTCACCCCTCCACTTT; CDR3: CASSSGQRTFYNSPLHF
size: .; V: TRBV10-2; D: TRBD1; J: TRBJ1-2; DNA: TGCGCCAGCAGTTGGGAGGACAGGGTGTCGGGCTACACCTTC; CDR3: CASSWEDRVSGYTF
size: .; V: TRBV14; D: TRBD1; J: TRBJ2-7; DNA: TGTGCCAGCAGCCTAACCGGGACAGGGGTCTACGAGCAGTACTTC; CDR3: CASSLTGTGVYEQYF
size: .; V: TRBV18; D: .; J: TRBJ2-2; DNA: TGTGCCAGCTCACCAGGGAGCGGGACCGGGGAGCTGTTTTTT; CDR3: CASSPGSGTGELFF
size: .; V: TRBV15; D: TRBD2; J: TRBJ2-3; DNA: TGTGCCACCAGCAGAGTAGCGGGGGACACAGATACGCAGTATTTT; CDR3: CATSRVAGDTDTQYF
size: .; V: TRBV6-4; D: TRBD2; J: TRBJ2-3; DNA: TGTGCCAGCAGTGACCAAGCGGGAGGGCCAGATACGCAGTATTTT; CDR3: CASSDQAGGPDTQYF
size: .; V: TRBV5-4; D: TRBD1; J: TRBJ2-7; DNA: TGTGCCACCTCGGGACAGGATACCTACGAGCAGTACTTC; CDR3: CATSGQDTYEQYF
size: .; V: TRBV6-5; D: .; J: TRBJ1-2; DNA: TGTGCCAGCAGTTACGGGGGCTCCTATGGCTACACCTTC; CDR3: CASSYGGSYGYTF
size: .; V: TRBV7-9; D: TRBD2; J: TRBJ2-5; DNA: TGTGCCAGCAGCTTAGGCCTAGCGGTGGAGACCCAGTACTTC; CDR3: CASSLGLAVETQYF
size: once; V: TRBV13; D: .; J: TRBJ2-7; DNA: TGTGCCAGCAGTATAATCTCCTACGAGCAGTACTTC; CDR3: CASSIISYEQYF
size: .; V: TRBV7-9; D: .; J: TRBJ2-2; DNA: TGTGCCAGCAGCTCACACAGGGCCGGCGGGGAGCTGTTTTTT; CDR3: CASSSHRAGGELFF
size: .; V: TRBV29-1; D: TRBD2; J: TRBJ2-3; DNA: TGCAGCGTCGTACTAGCGGGAGCTCCAGATACGCAGTATTTT; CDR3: CSVVLAGAPDTQYF
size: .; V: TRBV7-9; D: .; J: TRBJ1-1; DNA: TGTGCCAGCAAGACTGCTAGGAACACTGAAGCTTTCTTT; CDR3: CASKTARNTEAFF
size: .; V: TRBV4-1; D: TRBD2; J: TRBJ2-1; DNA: TGCGCCAGCAGCCAAGTCCCCCTTCTAGCGGGGGGGCAGGTTGAGCAGTTCTTC; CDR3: CASSQVPLLAGGQVEQFF
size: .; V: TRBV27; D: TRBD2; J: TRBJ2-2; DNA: TGTGCCAGCAGCCCGGGACTAGCATTGTTCGCGAACACCGGGGAGCTGTTTTTT; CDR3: CASSPGLALFANTGELFF
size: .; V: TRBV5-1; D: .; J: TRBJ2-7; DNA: TGCGCCAGCAGCCCTGAAGGAGTCGAGCAGTACTTC; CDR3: CASSPEGVEQYF
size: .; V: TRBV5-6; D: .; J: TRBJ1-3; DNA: TGTGCCAGCAGCACTGGGGCACCAGTCTCTGGAAACACCATATATTTT; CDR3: CASSTGAPVSGNTIYF
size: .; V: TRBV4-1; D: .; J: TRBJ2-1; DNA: TGCGCCAGCAGCCACCCTAGCTCCTACAATGAGCAGTTCTTC; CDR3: CASSHPSSYNEQFF
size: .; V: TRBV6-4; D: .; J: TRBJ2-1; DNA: TGTGCCAGCAGTGAGGCCGGAGGGGAAGGGTACAATGAGCAGTTCTTC; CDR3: CASSEAGGEGYNEQFF
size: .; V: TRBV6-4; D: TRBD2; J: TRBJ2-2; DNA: TGTGCCAGCAGTGACGGCGGGGGAGACACCGGGGAGCTGTTTTTT; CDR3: CASSDGGGDTGELFF
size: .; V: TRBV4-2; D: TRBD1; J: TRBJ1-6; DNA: TGTGCCAGCAGCGAAGGGGACAGAAATTCACCCCTCCACTTT; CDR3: CASSEGDRNSPLHF
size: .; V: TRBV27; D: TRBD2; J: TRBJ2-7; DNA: TGTGCCAGCAGTTTTGGACTAGCGGCCTACGAGCAGTACTTC; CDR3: CASSFGLAAYEQYF
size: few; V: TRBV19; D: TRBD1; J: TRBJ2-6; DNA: TGTGCCAGTACCGGACAGGGTCCCTCTGGGGCCAACGTCCTGACTTTC; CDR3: CASTGQGPSGANVLTF
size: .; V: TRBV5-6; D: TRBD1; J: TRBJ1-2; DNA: TGTGCCAGCAAAACAGGGGCCCTTGGCTACACCTTC; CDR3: CASKTGALGYTF
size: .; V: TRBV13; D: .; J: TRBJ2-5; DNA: TGTGCCAGCAGCGTGAACAGGGGGGGGGTGTTAGAGACCCAGTACTTC; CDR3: CASSVNRGGVLETQYF
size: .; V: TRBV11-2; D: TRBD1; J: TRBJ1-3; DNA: TGTGCCAGCAGCTTTACCGAGGACAGGATCCTAAACACCATATATTTT; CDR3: CASSFTEDRILNTIYF